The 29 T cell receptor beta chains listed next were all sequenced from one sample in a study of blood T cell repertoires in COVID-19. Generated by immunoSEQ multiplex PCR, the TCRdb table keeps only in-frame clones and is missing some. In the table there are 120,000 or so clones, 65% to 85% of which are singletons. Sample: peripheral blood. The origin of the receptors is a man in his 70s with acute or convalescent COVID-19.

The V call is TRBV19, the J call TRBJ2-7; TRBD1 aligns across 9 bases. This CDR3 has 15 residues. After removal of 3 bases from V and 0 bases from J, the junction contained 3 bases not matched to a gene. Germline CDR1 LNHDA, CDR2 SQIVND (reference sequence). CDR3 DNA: TGTGCCAGTAGTATCTCGACAGGGGGCTCCTACGAGCAGTACTTC. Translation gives CASSISTGGSYEQYF.

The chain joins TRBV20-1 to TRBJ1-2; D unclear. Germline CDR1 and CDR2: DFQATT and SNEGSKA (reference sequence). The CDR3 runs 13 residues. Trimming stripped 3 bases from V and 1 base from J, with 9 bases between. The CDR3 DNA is TGCAGTGCTAGTGGCAGGCTTAACTATGGCTACACCTTC. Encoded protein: CSASGRLNYGYTF.

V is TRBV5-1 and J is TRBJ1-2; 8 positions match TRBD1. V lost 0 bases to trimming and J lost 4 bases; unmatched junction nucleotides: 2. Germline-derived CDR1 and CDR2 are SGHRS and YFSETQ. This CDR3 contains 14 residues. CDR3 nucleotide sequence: TGCGCCAGCAGCTTGGGGACAGGGCGCTATGGCTACACCTTC. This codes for CASSLGTGRYGYTF. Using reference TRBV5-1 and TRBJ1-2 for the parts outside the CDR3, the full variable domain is KAGVTQTPRYLIKTRGQQVTLSCSPISGHRSVSWYQQTPGQGLQFLFEYFSETQRNKGNFPGRFSGRQFSNSRSEMNVSTLELGDSALYLCASSLGTGRYGYTFGSGTRLTVV.

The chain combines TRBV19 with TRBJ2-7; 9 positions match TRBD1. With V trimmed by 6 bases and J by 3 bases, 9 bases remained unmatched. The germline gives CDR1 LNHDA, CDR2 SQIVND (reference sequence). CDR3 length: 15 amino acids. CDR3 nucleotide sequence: TGTGCCAGTAGCAAACAGGGGGCACCCCTCTACGAGCAGTACTTC. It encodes CASSKQGAPLYEQYF. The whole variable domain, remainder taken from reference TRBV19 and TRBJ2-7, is DGGITQSPKYLFRKEGQNVTLSCEQNLNHDAMYWYRQDPGQGLRLIYYSQIVNDFQKGDIAEGYSVSREKKESFPLTVTSAQKNPTAFYLCASSKQGAPLYEQYFGPGTRLTVT.

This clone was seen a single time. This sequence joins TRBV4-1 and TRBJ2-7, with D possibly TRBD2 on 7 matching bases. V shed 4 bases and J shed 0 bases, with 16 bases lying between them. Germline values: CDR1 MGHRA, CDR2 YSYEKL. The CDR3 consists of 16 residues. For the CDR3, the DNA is TGCGCCAGCAGCCGCTTGGCGGGGGCTCGCTCCTACGAGCAGTACTTC. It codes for CASSRLAGARSYEQYF.

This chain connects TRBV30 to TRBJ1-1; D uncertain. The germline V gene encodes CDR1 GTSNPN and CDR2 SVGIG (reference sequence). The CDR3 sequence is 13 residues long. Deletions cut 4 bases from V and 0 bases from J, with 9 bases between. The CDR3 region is CAWTRGLNTEAFF. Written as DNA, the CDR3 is TGTGCCTGGACCAGAGGGTTGAACACTGAAGCTTTCTTT.

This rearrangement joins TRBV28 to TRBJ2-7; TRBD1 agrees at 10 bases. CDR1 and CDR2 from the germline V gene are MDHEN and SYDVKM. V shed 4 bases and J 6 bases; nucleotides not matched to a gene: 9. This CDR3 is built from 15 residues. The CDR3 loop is CASSYPGQGISEQYF. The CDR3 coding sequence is TGTGCCAGCAGTTATCCGGGACAGGGGATTAGCGAGCAGTACTTC.

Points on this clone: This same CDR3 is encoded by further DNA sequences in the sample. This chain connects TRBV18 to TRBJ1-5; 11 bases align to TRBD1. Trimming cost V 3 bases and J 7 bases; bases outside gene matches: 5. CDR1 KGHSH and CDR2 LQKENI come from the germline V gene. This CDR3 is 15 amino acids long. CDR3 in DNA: TGTGCCAGCTCACCCCCGGGACAGGGGGGACAGCCCCAGCATTTT. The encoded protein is CASSPPGQGGQPQHF.

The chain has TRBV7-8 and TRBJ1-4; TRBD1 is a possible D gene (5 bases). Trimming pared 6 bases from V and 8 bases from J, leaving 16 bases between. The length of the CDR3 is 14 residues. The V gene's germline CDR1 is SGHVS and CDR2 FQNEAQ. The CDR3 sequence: CASRKLEGLEKLFF. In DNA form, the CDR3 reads TGTGCCAGCAGGAAACTGGAGGGGCTGGAAAAACTGTTTTTT.

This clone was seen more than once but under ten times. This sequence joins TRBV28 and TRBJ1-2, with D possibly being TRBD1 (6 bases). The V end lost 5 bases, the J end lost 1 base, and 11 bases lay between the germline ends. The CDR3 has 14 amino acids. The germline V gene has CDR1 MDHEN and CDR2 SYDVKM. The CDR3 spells CASSEGGNNYGYTF. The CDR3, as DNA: TGTGCCAGCAGTGAGGGGGGGAATAACTATGGCTACACCTTC.

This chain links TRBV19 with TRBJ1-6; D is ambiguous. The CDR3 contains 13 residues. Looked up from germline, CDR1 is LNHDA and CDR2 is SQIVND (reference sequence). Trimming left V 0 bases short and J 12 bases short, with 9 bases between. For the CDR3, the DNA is TGTGCCAGTAGTATAGATCTTCGGAGACCCCTCCACTTT. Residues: CASSIDLRRPLHF.

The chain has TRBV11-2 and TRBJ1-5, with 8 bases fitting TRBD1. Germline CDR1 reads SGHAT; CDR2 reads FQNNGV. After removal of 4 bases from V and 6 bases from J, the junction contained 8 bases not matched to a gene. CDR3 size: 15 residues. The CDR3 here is CASSSGQGWGQPQHF. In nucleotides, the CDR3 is TGTGCCAGCAGCTCCGGACAGGGTTGGGGTCAGCCCCAGCATTTT.

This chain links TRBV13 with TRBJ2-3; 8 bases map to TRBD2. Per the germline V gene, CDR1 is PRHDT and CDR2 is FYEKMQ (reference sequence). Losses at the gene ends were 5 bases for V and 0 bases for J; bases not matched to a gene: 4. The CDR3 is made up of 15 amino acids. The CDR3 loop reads CASSLSGSSTDTQYF. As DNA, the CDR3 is TGTGCCAGCAGCCTCAGCGGGAGTAGCACAGATACGCAGTATTTT.

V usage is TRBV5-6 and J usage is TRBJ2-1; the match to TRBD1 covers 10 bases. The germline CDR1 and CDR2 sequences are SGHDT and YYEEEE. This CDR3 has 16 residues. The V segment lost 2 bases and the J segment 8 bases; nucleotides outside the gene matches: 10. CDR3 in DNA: TGTGCCAGCAGCTTCAGACGGGACAGGGGAAGGGATGAGCAGTTCTTC. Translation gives CASSFRRDRGRDEQFF.

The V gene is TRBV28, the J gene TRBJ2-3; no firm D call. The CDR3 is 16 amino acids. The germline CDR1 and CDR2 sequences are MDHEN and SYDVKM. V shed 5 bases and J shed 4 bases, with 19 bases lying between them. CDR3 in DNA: TGTGCCAGCAGTGCGCATGGGTTGGAGCGCTCAGATACGCAGTATTTT. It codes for CASSAHGLERSDTQYF.

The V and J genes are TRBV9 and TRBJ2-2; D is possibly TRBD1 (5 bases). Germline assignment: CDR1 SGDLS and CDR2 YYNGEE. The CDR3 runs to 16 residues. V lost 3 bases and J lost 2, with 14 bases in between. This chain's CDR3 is CASSASGRGNTGELFF. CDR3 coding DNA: TGTGCCAGCAGCGCCTCCGGTAGGGGCAACACCGGGGAGCTGTTTTTT.

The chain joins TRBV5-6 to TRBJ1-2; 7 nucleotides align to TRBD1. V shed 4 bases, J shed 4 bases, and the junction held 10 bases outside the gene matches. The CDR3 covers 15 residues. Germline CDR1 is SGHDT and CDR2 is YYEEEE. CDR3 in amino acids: CASSGQPQGGYGYTF. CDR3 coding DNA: TGTGCCAGCAGCGGCCAACCGCAGGGGGGCTATGGCTACACCTTC.

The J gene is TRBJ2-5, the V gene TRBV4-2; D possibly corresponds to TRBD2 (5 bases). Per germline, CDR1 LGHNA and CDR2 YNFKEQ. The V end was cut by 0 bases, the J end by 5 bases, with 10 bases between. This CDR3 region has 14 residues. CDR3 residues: CASSQDWERETQYF. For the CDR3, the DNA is TGTGCCAGCAGCCAAGATTGGGAGAGGGAGACCCAGTACTTC.

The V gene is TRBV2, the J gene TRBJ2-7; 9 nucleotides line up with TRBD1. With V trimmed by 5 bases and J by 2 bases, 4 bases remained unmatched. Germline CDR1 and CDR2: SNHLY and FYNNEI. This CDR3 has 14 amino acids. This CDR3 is CASSKTGGTYEQYF. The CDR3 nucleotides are TGTGCCAGCAGTAAGACAGGGGGTACCTACGAGCAGTACTTC. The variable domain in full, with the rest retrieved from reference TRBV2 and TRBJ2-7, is EPEVTQTPSHQVTQMGQEVILRCVPISNHLYFYWYRQILGQKVEFLVSFYNNEISEKSEIFDDQFSVERPDGSNFTLKIRSTKLEDSAMYFCASSKTGGTYEQYFGPGTRLTVT.

Here the CDR3 DNA reads TGTGCCAGCAGCAAACCGGGTTCTTCGAATACGCAGTATTTT. Translated: CASSKPGSSNTQYF. The rearrangement uses TRBV6-6 and TRBJ2-3, with D hard to call. The CDR3 sequence is 14 residues long. V lost 6 bases and J lost 7, with 17 bases in between. Germline loops: CDR1 MNHNY, CDR2 SVGAGI (reference sequence).

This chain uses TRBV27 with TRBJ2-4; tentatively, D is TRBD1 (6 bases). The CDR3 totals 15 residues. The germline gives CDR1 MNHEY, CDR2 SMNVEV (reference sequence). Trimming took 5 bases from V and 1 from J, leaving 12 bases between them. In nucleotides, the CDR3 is TGTGCCAGCAGTCCCAGACAGGTTGCCAAAAACATTCAGTACTTC. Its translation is CASSPRQVAKNIQYF.

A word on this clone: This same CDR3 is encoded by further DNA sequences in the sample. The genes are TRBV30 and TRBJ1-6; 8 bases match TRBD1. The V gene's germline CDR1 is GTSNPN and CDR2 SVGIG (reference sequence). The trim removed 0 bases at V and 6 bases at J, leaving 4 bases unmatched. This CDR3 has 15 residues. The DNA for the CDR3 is TGTGCCTGGAGTGTAGGACAGGGAGGTAATTCACCCCTCCACTTT. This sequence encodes CAWSVGQGGNSPLHF.

In DNA form, the CDR3 reads TGTGCCAGCAGTCTCCAGGGGGCGGCCGGAAACACCATATATTTT. Protein: CASSLQGAAGNTIYF. This chain connects TRBV6-5 to TRBJ1-3; 8 bases line up with TRBD1. V was clipped by 5 bases and J by 4 bases; unmatched bases: 7. Germline V gene data show CDR1 as MNHEY and CDR2 as SVGAGI. The CDR3 runs to 15 residues.

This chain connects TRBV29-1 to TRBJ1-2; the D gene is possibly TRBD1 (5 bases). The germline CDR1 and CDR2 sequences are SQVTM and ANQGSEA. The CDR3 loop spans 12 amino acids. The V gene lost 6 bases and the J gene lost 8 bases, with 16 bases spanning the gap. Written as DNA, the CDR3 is TGCAGCGTGCAGACAGCCATGGAGGGCTACACCTTC. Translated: CSVQTAMEGYTF.

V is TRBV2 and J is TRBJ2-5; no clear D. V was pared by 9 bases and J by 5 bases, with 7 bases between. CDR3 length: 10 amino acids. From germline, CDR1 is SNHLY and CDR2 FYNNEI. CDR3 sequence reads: CASRVETQYF. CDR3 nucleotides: TGTGCCAGTCGGGTGGAGACCCAGTACTTC.

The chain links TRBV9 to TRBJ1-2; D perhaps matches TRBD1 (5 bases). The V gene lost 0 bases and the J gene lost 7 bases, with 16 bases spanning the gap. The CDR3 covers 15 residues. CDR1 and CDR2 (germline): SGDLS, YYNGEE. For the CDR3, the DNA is TGTGCCAGCAGCGTAGGGAGCCCCGGGGGACCTGGCTACACCTTC. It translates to CASSVGSPGGPGYTF.

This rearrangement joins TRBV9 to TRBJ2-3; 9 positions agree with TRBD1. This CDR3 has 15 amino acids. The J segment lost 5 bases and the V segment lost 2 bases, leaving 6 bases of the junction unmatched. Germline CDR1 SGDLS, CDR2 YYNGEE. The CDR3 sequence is CASSVAPTGGDTQYF. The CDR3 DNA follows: TGTGCCAGCAGCGTTGCCCCGACAGGGGGAGATACGCAGTATTTT. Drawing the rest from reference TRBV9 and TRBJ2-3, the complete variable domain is DSGVTQTPKHLITATGQRVTLRCSPRSGDLSVYWYQQSLDQGLQFLIQYYNGEERAKGNILERFSAQQFPDLHSELNLSSLELGDSALYFCASSVAPTGGDTQYFGPGTRLTVL.

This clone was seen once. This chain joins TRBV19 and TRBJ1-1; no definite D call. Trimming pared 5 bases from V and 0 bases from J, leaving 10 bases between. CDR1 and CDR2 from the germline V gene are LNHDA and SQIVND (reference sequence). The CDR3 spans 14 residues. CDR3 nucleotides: TGTGCCAGTAGTTTTCGGGAGGTGAACACTGAAGCTTTCTTT. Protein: CASSFREVNTEAFF.

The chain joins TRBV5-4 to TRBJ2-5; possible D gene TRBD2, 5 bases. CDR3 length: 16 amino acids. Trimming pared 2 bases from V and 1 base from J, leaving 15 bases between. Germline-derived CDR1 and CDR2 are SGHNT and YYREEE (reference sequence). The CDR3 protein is CASSFGFGVIQETQYF. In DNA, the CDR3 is TGTGCCAGCAGCTTCGGTTTCGGGGTGATCCAAGAGACCCAGTACTTC.